This TCR beta chain was retrieved from a study of cytomegalovirus exposure and HLA in healthy donors. About the study: Early released data had around 79 million unique TCRs, all coming from HLA-typed donors.

V was trimmed by 1 base and J by 0 bases, leaving 11 bases between them. The CDR3 contains 16 residues. Germline V lookup: CDR1 SNHLY, CDR2 FYNNEI. The study ran its PCR with 60 Vbeta and 13 Jbeta primers. Sequenced by immunoSEQ multiplex PCR; TCRdb stores in-frame clones only, minus some. This sample's clone table lists 100,000 to 150,000 clones. Sequencing was performed on PBMCs. This TCR derives from a woman in her forties in good health and CMV-seronegative. The V call is TRBV2, the J call TRBJ2-3; D is perhaps TRBD1 (6 bases). The CDR3 reads CASSEDRAFSTDTQYF. The CDR3 region has the DNA TGTGCCAGCAGTGAAGACAGGGCCTTTAGCACAGATACGCAGTATTTT.